The TCR beta chain described here comes from a study of OX40 agonist ivuxolimab in advanced cancers. Study in general: In three patients, partial responses were observed, one with hepatocellular carcinoma and two with cutaneous melanoma.

The table came from immunoSEQ multiplex PCR; TCRdb's copy has only in-frame clones and leaves some out. The sample holds fewer than 100,000 clones, 87% seen once. Study conclusions and caveats: Determination of antigen specificity was not performed for the expanded peripheral T cells.

This clone turned up a few times. Its antigen is not known. The receptor was derived from an adult with an advanced solid tumor such as melanoma, head and neck, liver or kidney cancer. Sequencing was performed on CD4+ or CD8+ T cells sorted from blood, taken in a trial of the OX40 agonist ivuxolimab.

The CDR3 is CASSLESRVAFF. The CDR3 DNA is TGTGCCAGCAGCTTAGAGTCCAGGGTTGCTTTCTTT. J is TRBJ1-1 and V is TRBV7-2; D is possibly TRBD1 (5 bases). The CDR3 consists of 12 residues. With 1 base removed from V and 11 bases from J, the gap between germline ends came to 11 bases. CDR1 and CDR2 from the germline V gene are SGHTA and FQGNSA.